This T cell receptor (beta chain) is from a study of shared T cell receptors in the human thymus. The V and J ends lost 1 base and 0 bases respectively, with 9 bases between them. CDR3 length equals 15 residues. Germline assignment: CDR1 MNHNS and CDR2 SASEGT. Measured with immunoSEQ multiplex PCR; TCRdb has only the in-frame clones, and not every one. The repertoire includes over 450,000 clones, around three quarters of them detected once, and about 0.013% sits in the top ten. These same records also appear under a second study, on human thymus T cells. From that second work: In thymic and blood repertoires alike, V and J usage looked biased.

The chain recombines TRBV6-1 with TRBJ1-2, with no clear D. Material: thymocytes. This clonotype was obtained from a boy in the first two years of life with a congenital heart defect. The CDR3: CASSEGTAANYGYTF. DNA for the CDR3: TGTGCCAGCAGTGAAGGTACAGCGGCTAACTATGGCTACACCTTC.